The rows below give T cell receptor beta chains drawn from one sample of a study of blood T cell repertoires in COVID-19. Assay used: immunoSEQ multiplex PCR; TCRdb lists only in-frame clones, some missing. This sample yields about 40,000 clones, of which roughly 87% are seen a single time; roughly 5% belongs to the top ten. The specimen was peripheral blood. These receptors came from a man aged 60 to 69 with COVID-19, enrolled during active disease. The CDR3 runs from the conserved cysteine through the conserved F or W. The D gene is left open where the match is weak. The size field is filled for only some rows; it gives once, few, many or a size class.

12 | TRBD1 | TRBJ1-2 | NA | TRBV20-1 | TGCAGTGCTAGTGAACAGGGGTATGGCTACACCTTC | CSASEQGYGYTF
15 | NA | TRBJ1-6 | NA | TRBV19 | TGTGCCAGTACCCCAACACAGGGTGATAATTCACCCCTCCACTTT | CASTPTQGDNSPLHF
16 | NA | TRBJ1-1 | NA | TRBV28 | TGTGCCAGCAACCCCCGAAGGACAGCAATGAACACTGAAGCTTTCTTT | CASNPRRTAMNTEAFF
13 | NA | TRBJ1-2 | NA | TRBV20-1 | TGCAGTGCTAGTACGGGGTCGGGCTATGGCTACACCTTC | CSASTGSGYGYTF
14 | NA | TRBJ1-1 | NA | TRBV6-2/TRBV6-3 | TGTGCCAGCAGTTACACATTAACAAGTACTGAAGCTTTCTTT | CASSYTLTSTEAFF
17 | TRBD2 | TRBJ2-7 | NA | TRBV5-4 | TGTGCCAGCAGCTCCCCAGACTGGCTAGCGGGAACCTACGAGCAGTACTTC | CASSSPDWLAGTYEQYF
14 | NA | TRBJ2-7 | NA | TRBV29-1 | TGCAGCGTTGACACAGGGATTAACTCCTACGAGCAGTACTTC | CSVDTGINSYEQYF
17 | TRBD1 | TRBJ2-2 | NA | TRBV4-1 | TGCGCCAGCAGTCAACCCCGGACAGGGGCCTACACCGGGGAGCTGTTTTTT | CASSQPRTGAYTGELFF
15 | NA | TRBJ1-2 | NA | TRBV6-1 | TGTGCCAGCAGTGGGGGTTTAAGGGAGATCTATGGCTACACCTTC | CASSGGLREIYGYTF
14 | NA | TRBJ2-2 | NA | TRBV6-4 | TGTGCCAGCAGACCCGGGACTTACACCGGGGAGCTGTTTTTT | CASRPGTYTGELFF
15 | NA | TRBJ1-1 | NA | TRBV19 | TGTGCCAGTAGTCCCCGGGAGGGGTGGAACACTGAAGCTTTCTTT | CASSPREGWNTEAFF
17 | TRBD1 | TRBJ1-3 | NA | TRBV6-2/TRBV6-3 | TGTGCCAGCAGTTTAACCGGGACAGGGGGCTCTGGAAACACCATATATTTT | CASSLTGTGGSGNTIYF
15 | NA | TRBJ1-4 | NA | TRBV27 | TGTGCCAGCAGTTTAACGGGAATCCTCAATGAAAAACTGTTTTTT | CASSLTGILNEKLFF
15 | NA | TRBJ2-1 | NA | TRBV19 | TGTGCCAGTAGTACGGGACTCAGCTCCTACAATGAGCAGTTCTTC | CASSTGLSSYNEQFF
14 | NA | TRBJ2-7 | NA | TRBV30 | TGTGCCTGGAGTCGTGGACAGCTCTCCTACGAGCAGTACTTC | CAWSRGQLSYEQYF
18 | TRBD2 | TRBJ2-2 | NA | TRBV10-3 | TGTGCCATCAGTGATAGACTAGCGGGAGATCTTAACACCGGGGAGCTGTTTTTT | CAISDRLAGDLNTGELFF
14 | NA | TRBJ2-7 | NA | TRBV5-1 | TGCGCCAGCAGCCCCCTGGGCAGGTCCTACGAGCAGTACTTC | CASSPLGRSYEQYF
16 | NA | TRBJ1-5 | NA | TRBV18 | TGTGCCAGCTCCGAGGCGGGGCGGAATAGCAATCAGCCCCAGCATTTT | CASSEAGRNSNQPQHF
15 | TRBD2 | TRBJ2-7 | NA | TRBV5-8 | TGTGCCAGCAGCCCCGGGGGGGGACCCTCCTACGAGCAGTACTTC | CASSPGGGPSYEQYF
15 | NA | TRBJ2-2 | few | TRBV7-8 | TGTGCCAGCAGCTTAGTTGACCAGGGTACCGGGGAGCTGTTTTTT | CASSLVDQGTGELFF
16 | NA | TRBJ1-6 | NA | TRBV6-5 | TGTGCCAGCAGTTACTCGAGACCGGGGGTGAATTCACCCCTCCACTTT | CASSYSRPGVNSPLHF
10 | NA | TRBJ2-7 | few | TRBV29-1 | TGCAGCGTTGTAACAGGGGAGCAGTACTTC | CSVVTGEQYF
15 | NA | TRBJ2-5 | few | TRBV3-1/TRBV3-2 | TGTGCCAGCAGCCAAGAAGCGATAGAGGTAGAGACCCAGTACTTC | CASSQEAIEVETQYF
16 | TRBD1 | TRBJ1-5 | few | TRBV4-2 | TGTGCCAGCAGCCAAGATGGGGGACAGGGGGGGCAGCCCCAGCATTTT | CASSQDGGQGGQPQHF
14 | TRBD1 | TRBJ1-2 | NA | TRBV10-2 | TGCGCCAGCAGTCCAGGGGGATCTAACTATGGCTACACCTTC | CASSPGGSNYGYTF
13 | NA | TRBJ1-5 | NA | TRBV29-1 | TGCAGCGTTGGGGAGAATAGCAATCAGCCCCAGCATTTT | CSVGENSNQPQHF
14 | TRBD2 | TRBJ2-3 | NA | TRBV3-1/TRBV3-2 | TGTGCCAGCAGTACTAGCGGGAGTCGGGATACGCAGTATTTT | CASSTSGSRDTQYF
12 | NA | TRBJ2-2 | NA | TRBV24-1 | TGTGCCACCAGTGACTACACCGGGGAGCTGTTTTTT | CATSDYTGELFF
16 | TRBD1 | TRBJ1-2 | NA | TRBV6-5 | TGTGCCAGCAGTTACTCGATGGGACAGGGATCCTATGGCTACACCTTC | CASSYSMGQGSYGYTF
14 | TRBD1 | TRBJ1-2 | NA | TRBV12-5 | TGTGCTAGTGGTTCAGGACAGGGCTTGTATGGCTACACCTTC | CASGSGQGLYGYTF
14 | TRBD1 | TRBJ2-5 | NA | TRBV15 | TGTGCCACCAGCCAGGACAGGGGACAAGAGACCCAGTACTTC | CATSQDRGQETQYF
15 | NA | TRBJ1-5 | NA | TRBV18 | TGTGCCAGCTCACAGCGACAGGCCCCCAATCAGCCCCAGCATTTT | CASSQRQAPNQPQHF